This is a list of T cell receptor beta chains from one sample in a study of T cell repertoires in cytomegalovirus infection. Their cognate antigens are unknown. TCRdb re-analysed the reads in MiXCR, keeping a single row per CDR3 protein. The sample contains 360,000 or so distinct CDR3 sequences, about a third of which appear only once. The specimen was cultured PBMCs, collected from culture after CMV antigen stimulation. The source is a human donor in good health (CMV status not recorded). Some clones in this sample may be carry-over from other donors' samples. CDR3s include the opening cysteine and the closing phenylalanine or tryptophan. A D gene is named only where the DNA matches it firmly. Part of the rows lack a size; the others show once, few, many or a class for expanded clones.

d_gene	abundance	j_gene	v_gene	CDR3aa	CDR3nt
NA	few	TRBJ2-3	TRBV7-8	CASSLEGGYTDTQYF	TGTGCCAGCAGCTTAGAGGGGGGATACACAGATACGCAGTATTTT
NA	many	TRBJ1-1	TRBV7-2	CASNLPELGAPFEAFF	TGTGCCAGCAACTTACCCGAATTGGGGGCCCCGTTTGAAGCTTTCTTT
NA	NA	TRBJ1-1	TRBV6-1	CASSGGVPEAFF	TGTGCCAGCAGTGGGGGGGTCCCTGAAGCTTTCTTT
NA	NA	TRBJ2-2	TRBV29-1	CSGQGTGELFF	TGCAGCGGCCAGGGTACCGGGGAGCTGTTTTTT
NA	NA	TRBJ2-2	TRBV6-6	CASSPGSGELFF	TGTGCCAGCAGTCCGGGAAGTGGGGAGCTGTTTTTT
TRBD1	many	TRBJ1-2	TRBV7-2	CASSFGQDYGYTF	TGTGCCAGCAGCTTTGGACAGGACTATGGCTACACCTTC
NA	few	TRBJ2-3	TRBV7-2	CASSFLGTDTQYF	TGTGCCAGCAGCTTTCTTGGAACAGATACGCAGTATTTT
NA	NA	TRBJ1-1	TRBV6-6	CASSLQDLNTEAFF	TGTGCCAGCAGCCTACAAGACCTGAACACTGAAGCTTTCTTT
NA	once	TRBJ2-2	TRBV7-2	CASSPRTELSAGELFF	TGTGCCAGCAGCCCACGGACGGAACTCTCCGCCGGGGAGCTGTTTTTT
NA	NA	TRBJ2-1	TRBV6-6	CASTLGNEQFF	TGTGCCAGTACTCTTGGCAATGAGCAGTTCTTC
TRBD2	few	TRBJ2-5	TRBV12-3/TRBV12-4	CASSGLAGERKTQYF	TGTGCCAGCAGTGGACTAGCGGGAGAGAGGAAGACCCAGTACTTC
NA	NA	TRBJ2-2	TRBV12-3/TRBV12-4	CASSSLTTAKGPGELFF	TGTGCCAGCAGTTCCTTAACTACGGCTAAAGGGCCCGGGGAGCTGTTTTTT
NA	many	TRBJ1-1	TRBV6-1	CASSEKRTAPNTEAFF	TGTGCCAGCAGTGAAAAACGGACAGCACCTAACACTGAAGCTTTCTTT
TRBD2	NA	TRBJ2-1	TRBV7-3	CASSLGAGGAHEQFF	TGTGCCAGCAGCCTAGGAGCGGGAGGGGCCCATGAGCAGTTCTTC
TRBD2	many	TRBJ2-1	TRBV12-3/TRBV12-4	CASSQQGTSFDNEQFF	TGTGCCAGCAGTCAGCAAGGGACTAGTTTCGACAATGAGCAGTTCTTC
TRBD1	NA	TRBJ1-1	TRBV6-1	CASSSHGTGNTEAFF	TGTGCCAGCAGTTCCCATGGGACAGGGAACACTGAAGCTTTCTTT
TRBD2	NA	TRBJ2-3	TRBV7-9	CASSFKREGTDTQYF	TGTGCCAGCAGCTTCAAGCGGGAAGGGACAGATACGCAGTATTTT
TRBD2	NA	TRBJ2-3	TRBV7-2	CASSLAGTSGPGSTNTQYF	TGTGCCAGCAGCTTAGCTGGGACTAGCGGGCCCGGTAGCACAAATACGCAGTATTTT
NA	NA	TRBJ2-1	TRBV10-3	CAISEGSGTSYNEQFF	TGTGCCATCAGTGAGGGTAGCGGAACGTCCTACAATGAGCAGTTCTTC
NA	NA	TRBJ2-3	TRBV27	CASSFGNTVSTDTQYF	TGTGCCAGCAGTTTTGGGAATACAGTTAGCACAGATACGCAGTATTTT
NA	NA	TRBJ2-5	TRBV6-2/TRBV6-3	CASMGERAAETQYF	TGTGCCAGCATGGGGGAGAGGGCTGCGGAGACCCAGTACTTC
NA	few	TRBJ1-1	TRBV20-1	CSARDVGGTGSVAFF	TGCAGTGCTAGAGATGTCGGGGGAACCGGTAGTGTAGCTTTCTTT
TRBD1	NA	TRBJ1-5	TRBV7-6	CASSSTGEASNQPQHF	TGTGCCAGCAGCTCTACAGGGGAGGCATCAAATCAGCCCCAGCATTTT
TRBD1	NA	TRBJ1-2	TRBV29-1	CSVTGGSGYGYTF	TGCAGCGTGACAGGGGGCAGTGGCTATGGCTACACCTTC
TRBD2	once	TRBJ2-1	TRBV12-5	CASGRSGRSGNEQFF	TGTGCTAGTGGTCGTAGCGGGAGGTCTGGCAATGAGCAGTTCTTC